A selection of T cell receptor beta chains follows, all from one sample in a study of T cells in tumors after PD-1 blockade. The assay was immunoSEQ multiplex PCR, and TCRdb's table has in-frame clones only and misses some. The table lists thousands of clones, approximately 82% of them singletons. This sample comprised PBMCs, obtained after anti-PD-1 therapy. These receptors came from a human donor with advanced basal cell or squamous cell carcinoma (not recorded which). The CDR3 runs from the conserved cysteine through the conserved F or W. The order of the fields is J gene, D gene, clone size, V gene, CDR3 protein, CDR3 DNA. The D gene is left open where the match is weak. A row's size may be missing; if present it is once, few, many or a size class.

>TRBJ2-6|-|-|TRBV15
CATSRERVGANVLTF
TGTGCCACCAGCAGAGAGAGGGTTGGGGCCAACGTCCTGACTTTC
>TRBJ1-1|-|-|TRBV6-5
CASSYREGNTEAFF
TGTGCCAGCAGTTATCGGGAGGGGAACACTGAAGCTTTCTTT
>TRBJ2-1|TRBD2|-|TRBV11-2
CASSLIASGGGSYNEQFF
TGTGCCAGCAGCTTAATCGCTAGCGGGGGGGGCTCCTACAATGAGCAGTTCTTC
>TRBJ2-3|-|-|TRBV3-1/TRBV3-2
CASSHRRVPGTDTQYF
TGTGCCAGCAGCCACAGACGAGTCCCGGGCACAGATACGCAGTATTTT
>TRBJ1-2|TRBD1|-|TRBV5-4
CASSVGQGGRGYTF
TGTGCCAGCAGCGTAGGACAGGGGGGAAGGGGCTACACCTTC
>TRBJ1-5|-|once|TRBV6-2/TRBV6-3
CASSYPEAQPQHF
TGTGCCAGCAGTTACCCGGAGGCTCAGCCCCAGCATTTT
>TRBJ2-1|TRBD2|-|TRBV4-2
CASSFGTSGGRSLQFF
TGTGCCAGCAGCTTCGGGACTAGCGGGGGGCGGTCGTTACAGTTCTTC
>TRBJ2-3|TRBD2|-|TRBV24-1
CATSDKVGGGRDTQYF
TGTGCCACCAGTGATAAGGTCGGCGGGGGGCGAGATACGCAGTATTTT
>TRBJ1-6|-|-|TRBV5-6
CASSRPSNSPLHF
TGTGCCAGCAGCCGCCCATCCAATTCACCCCTCCACTTT
>TRBJ2-3|TRBD2|-|TRBV2
CASRAGAGTDTQYF
TGTGCCAGCAGAGCGGGGGCGGGCACAGATACGCAGTATTTT
>TRBJ1-5|-|-|TRBV29-1
CSAGLGGKSQPQHF
TGCAGCGCTGGTCTGGGCGGTAAGAGTCAGCCCCAGCATTTT
>TRBJ2-1|TRBD1|-|TRBV3-1/TRBV3-2
CASSPWTGGIYNEQFF
TGTGCCAGCAGCCCCTGGACAGGGGGAATATACAATGAGCAGTTCTTC
>TRBJ2-3|TRBD2|few|TRBV3-1/TRBV3-2
CASSQGSAGGTDTQYF
TGTGCCAGCAGCCAAGGTTCTGCGGGGGGTACAGATACGCAGTATTTT
>TRBJ1-2|-|-|TRBV4-3
CASSQDHNLNGGYTF
TGCGCCAGCAGCCAAGATCATAACCTCAATGGCGGCTACACCTTC
>TRBJ2-5|-|-|TRBV7-2
CASSLNTFQETQYF
TGTGCCAGCAGCTTAAATACCTTTCAAGAGACCCAGTACTTC
>TRBJ2-3|TRBD2|-|TRBV6-5
CASNQAGGLYTQYF
TGTGCCAGCAACCAAGCGGGGGGGCTATATACGCAGTATTTT
>TRBJ2-5|-|-|TRBV5-1
CASNPDNQETQYF
TGCGCCAGCAACCCTGACAATCAAGAGACCCAGTACTTC
>TRBJ2-1|-|once|TRBV18
CASSAGMEYNEQFF
TGTGCCAGCTCAGCGGGGATGGAGTACAATGAGCAGTTCTTC
>TRBJ2-1|-|-|TRBV27
CASSSPYNEQFF
TGTGCCAGCAGTTCCCCCTACAATGAGCAGTTCTTC
>TRBJ1-4|-|-|TRBV7-2
CASSIGTGFSTNEKLFF
TGTGCCAGCAGTATTGGAACAGGGTTTTCCACTAATGAAAAACTGTTTTTT
>TRBJ1-4|-|-|TRBV6-6
CASLGRVNEKLFF
TGTGCCAGCCTGGGGAGGGTAAATGAAAAACTGTTTTTT
>TRBJ1-5|-|-|TRBV4-3
CASSQALGGAGNQPQHF
TGCGCCAGCAGCCAAGCCCTGGGGGGCGCCGGCAATCAGCCCCAGCATTTT
>TRBJ1-5|TRBD1|-|TRBV6-5
CASRSDQGVGQPQHF
TGTGCCAGCAGGTCGGATCAGGGGGTCGGTCAGCCCCAGCATTTT
>TRBJ2-2|-|-|TRBV27
CASSLQWNTGELFF
TGTGCCAGCAGTTTACAGTGGAACACCGGGGAGCTGTTTTTT
>TRBJ1-1|-|-|TRBV27
CASRTETNTEAFF
TGTGCCAGCAGGACAGAAACAAACACTGAAGCTTTCTTT
>TRBJ2-5|TRBD2|-|TRBV2
CASTDPGLAGGETQYF
TGTGCCAGCACCGACCCGGGACTAGCGGGGGGGGAGACCCAGTACTTC
>TRBJ2-3|TRBD2|-|TRBV5-4
CASSFHGLAGFADTQYF
TGTGCCAGCAGCTTCCACGGACTAGCGGGGTTTGCAGATACGCAGTATTTT
>TRBJ2-5|TRBD2|-|TRBV4-1
CASSRRLAGGLGETQYF
TGCGCCAGCAGCCGCCGACTAGCGGGGGGCCTTGGGGAGACCCAGTACTTC